This T cell receptor beta chain was captured by sequencing in a study of human T cells and chemical hapten exposure. Study-level results: Among TCRs, those above 1 in 1000 frequency were unaffected by DPC sensitization. Significantly greater numbers of large CDR3 similarity clusters came from expanded TCRs than from controls. There was alopecia in the donors, so their immune response may differ from that of healthy people.

The time point was: patch test 3, about 24 weeks after DPC sensitization. As for treatment: therapeutic diphenylcyclopropenone sensitization with weekly scalp DPC. MiXCR, run by TCRdb on the RACE reads, gives a single entry per CDR3 protein. The table has tens of thousands of distinct CDR3 sequences, approximately 9.9% seen once. Details on this clonotype: Its specificity is not known.

Trimming removed 2 bases from V and 6 bases from J, with 10 bases in between. The CDR3 length is 13 residues. The specimen was whole blood, collected in connection with sensitization to the hapten diphenylcyclopropenone (DPC). This chain connects TRBV12-3 or TRBV12-4 to TRBJ1-1; D unclear. The sequence was obtained from a woman between 40 and 50 years old with alopecia areata. Some clones in this sample may be carry-over from other donors' samples. In nucleotides, the CDR3 is TGTGCCAGCAGTTTATTAGGGCGGGCTGAAGCTTTCTTT. As protein: CASSLLGRAEAFF.